This T cell receptor (beta chain) emerged from a study of T cells after yellow fever vaccination. Overall study findings and caveats: The study re-detected most primary-vaccination clones after the booster (96% CD4, 88% CD8).

MiXCR, run by TCRdb on the 5' RACE reads, gives a single entry per CDR3 protein. Counted here are 450,000 to 550,000 distinct CDR3 sequences, 15% to 20% occurring once; the ten biggest clones make up 13% to 15%. Trimming removed 2 bases at V and 0 bases at J, with 9 bases between. Germline CDR1 reads DFQATT; CDR2 reads SNEGSKA (reference sequence). This CDR3 spans 14 amino acids. At least ten counts were recorded for this clonotype. No antigen is known for it. The starting material was PBMCs, obtained 15 days after the yellow fever booster vaccination. The rearrangement links TRBV20-1 to TRBJ2-3; D is unclear. The receptor was derived from a man aged 25 to 40 who received the YFV17D yellow fever vaccine. The CDR3, as DNA: TGCAGTGCTAGAAAGGACCCTAGCACAGATACGCAGTATTTT. As protein: CSARKDPSTDTQYF.